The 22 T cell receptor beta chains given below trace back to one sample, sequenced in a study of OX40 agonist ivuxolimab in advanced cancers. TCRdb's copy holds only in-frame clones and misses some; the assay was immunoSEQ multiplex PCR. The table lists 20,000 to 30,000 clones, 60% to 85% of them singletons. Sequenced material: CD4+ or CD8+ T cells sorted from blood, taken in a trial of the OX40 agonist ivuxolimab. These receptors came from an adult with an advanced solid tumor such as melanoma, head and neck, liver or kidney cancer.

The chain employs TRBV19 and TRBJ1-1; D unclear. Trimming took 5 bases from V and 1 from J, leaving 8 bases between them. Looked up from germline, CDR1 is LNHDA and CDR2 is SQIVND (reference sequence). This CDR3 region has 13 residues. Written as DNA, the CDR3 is TGTGCCAGTAGTTCCCCGGGGAACACTGAAGCTTTCTTT. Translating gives CASSSPGNTEAFF.

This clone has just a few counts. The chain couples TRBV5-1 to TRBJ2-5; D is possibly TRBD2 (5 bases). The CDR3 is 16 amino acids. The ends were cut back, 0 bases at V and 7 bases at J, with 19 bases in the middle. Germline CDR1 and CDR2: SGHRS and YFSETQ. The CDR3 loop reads CASSLVPAGGRGTQYF. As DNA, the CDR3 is TGCGCCAGCAGCTTGGTTCCGGCAGGCGGCCGGGGGACCCAGTACTTC.

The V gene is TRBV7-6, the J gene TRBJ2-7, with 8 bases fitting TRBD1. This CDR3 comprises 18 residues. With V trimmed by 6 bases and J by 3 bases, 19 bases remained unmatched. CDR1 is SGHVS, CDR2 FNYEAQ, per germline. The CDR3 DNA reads TGTGCCAGCAGGGTTACAGGGGGATTTAGGGGATCCCACTACGAGCAGTACTTC. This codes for CASRVTGGFRGSHYEQYF.

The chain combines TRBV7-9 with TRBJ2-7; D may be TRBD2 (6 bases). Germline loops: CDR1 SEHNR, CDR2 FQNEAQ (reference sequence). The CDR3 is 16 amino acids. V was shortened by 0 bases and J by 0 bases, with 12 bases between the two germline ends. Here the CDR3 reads CASSLARGESSYEQYF. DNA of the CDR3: TGTGCCAGCAGCTTAGCGCGGGGCGAGAGCTCCTACGAGCAGTACTTC. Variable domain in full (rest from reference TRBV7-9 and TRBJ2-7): DTGVSQNPRHKITKRGQNVTFRCDPISEHNRLYWYRQTLGQGPEFLTYFQNEAQLEKSRLLSDRFSAERPKGSFSTLEIQRTEQGDSAMYLCASSLARGESSYEQYFGPGTRLTVT.

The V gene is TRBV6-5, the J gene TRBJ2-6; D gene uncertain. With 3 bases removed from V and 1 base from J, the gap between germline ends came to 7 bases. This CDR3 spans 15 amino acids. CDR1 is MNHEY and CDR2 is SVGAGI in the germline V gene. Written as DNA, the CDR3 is TGTGCCAGCAGTTATGCAGAATCTGGGGCCAACGTCCTGACTTTC. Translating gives CASSYAESGANVLTF.

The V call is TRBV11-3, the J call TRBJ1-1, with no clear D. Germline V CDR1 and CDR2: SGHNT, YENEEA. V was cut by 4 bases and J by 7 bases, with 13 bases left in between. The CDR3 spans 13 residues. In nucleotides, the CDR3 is TGTGCCAGCAGCTCCCCTCTACACCGTGAAGCTTTCTTT. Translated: CASSSPLHREAFF.

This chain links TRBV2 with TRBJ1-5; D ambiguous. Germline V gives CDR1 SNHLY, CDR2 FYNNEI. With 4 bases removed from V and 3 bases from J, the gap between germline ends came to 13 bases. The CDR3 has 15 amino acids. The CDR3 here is CASSALADYNQPQHF. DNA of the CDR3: TGTGCCAGCAGTGCCCTGGCCGATTACAATCAGCCCCAGCATTTT. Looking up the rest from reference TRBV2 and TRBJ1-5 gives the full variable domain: EPEVTQTPSHQVTQMGQEVILRCVPISNHLYFYWYRQILGQKVEFLVSFYNNEISEKSEIFDDQFSVERPDGSNFTLKIRSTKLEDSAMYFCASSALADYNQPQHFGDGTRLSIL.

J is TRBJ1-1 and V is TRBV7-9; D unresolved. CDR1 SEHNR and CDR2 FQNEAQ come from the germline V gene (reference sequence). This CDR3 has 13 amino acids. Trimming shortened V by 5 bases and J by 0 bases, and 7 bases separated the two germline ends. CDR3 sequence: CASSDVMNTEAFF. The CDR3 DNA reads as TGTGCCAGCAGCGACGTCATGAACACTGAAGCTTTCTTT.

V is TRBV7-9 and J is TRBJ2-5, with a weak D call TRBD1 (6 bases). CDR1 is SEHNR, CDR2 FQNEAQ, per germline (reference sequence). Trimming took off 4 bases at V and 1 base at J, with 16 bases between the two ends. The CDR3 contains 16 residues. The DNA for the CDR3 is TGTGCCAGCAGCTCGATTAACAAGGACAGCCAAGAGACCCAGTACTTC. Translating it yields CASSSINKDSQETQYF.

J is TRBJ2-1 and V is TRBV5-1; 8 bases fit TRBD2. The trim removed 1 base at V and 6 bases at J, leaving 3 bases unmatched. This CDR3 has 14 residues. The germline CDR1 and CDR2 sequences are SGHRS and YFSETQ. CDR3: CASSLSGTSNEQFF. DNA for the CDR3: TGCGCCAGCAGCTTGTCCGGGACTAGCAATGAGCAGTTCTTC. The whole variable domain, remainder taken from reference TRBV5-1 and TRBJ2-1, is KAGVTQTPRYLIKTRGQQVTLSCSPISGHRSVSWYQQTPGQGLQFLFEYFSETQRNKGNFPGRFSGRQFSNSRSEMNVSTLELGDSALYLCASSLSGTSNEQFFGPGTRLTVL.

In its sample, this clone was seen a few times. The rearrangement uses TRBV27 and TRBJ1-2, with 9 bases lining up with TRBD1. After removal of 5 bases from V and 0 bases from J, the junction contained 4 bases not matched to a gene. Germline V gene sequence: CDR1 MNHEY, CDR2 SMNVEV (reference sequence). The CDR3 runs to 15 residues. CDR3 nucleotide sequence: TGTGCCAGCAGTCCGCGGGACAGGGCTAACTATGGCTACACCTTC. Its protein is CASSPRDRANYGYTF.

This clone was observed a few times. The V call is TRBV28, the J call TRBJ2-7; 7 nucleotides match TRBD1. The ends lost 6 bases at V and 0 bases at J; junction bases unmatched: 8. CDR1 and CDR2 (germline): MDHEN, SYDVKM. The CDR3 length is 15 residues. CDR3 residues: CASRIRQGSSYEQYF. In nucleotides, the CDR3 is TGTGCCAGCAGAATCCGACAGGGTTCCTCCTACGAGCAGTACTTC.

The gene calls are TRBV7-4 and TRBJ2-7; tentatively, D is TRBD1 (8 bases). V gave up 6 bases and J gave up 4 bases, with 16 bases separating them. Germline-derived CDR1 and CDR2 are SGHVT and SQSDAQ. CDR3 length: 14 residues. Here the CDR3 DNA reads TGTGCCAGCAGTTATCTACAGGGGGGGTACGAGCAGTACTTC. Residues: CASSYLQGGYEQYF. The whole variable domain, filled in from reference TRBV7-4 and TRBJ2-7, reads GAGVSQSPRYKVAKRGRDVALRCDSISGHVTLYWYRQTLGQGSEVLTYSQSDAQRDKSGRPSGRFSAERPERSVSTLKIQRTEQGDSAVYLCASSYLQGGYEQYFGPGTRLTVT.

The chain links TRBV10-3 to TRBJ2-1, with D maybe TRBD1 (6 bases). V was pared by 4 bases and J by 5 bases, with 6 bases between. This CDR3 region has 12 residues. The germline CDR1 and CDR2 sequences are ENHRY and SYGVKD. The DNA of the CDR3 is TGTGCCATCAGTGGGACAGACAATGAGCAGTTCTTC. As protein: CAISGTDNEQFF.

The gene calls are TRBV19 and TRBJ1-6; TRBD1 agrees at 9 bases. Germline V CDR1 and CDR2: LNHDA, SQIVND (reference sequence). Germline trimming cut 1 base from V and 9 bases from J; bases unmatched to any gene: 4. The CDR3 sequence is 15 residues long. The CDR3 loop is CASSIAQGAFSPLHF. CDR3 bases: TGTGCCAGTAGTATAGCACAGGGGGCTTTTTCACCCCTCCACTTT. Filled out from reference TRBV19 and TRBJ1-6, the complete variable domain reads DGGITQSPKYLFRKEGQNVTLSCEQNLNHDAMYWYRQDPGQGLRLIYYSQIVNDFQKGDIAEGYSVSREKKESFPLTVTSAQKNPTAFYLCASSIAQGAFSPLHFGNGTRLTVT.

The CDR3 sequence: CASSWPRQGVYEQYF. CDR3 sequence (DNA): TGCGCCAGCAGCTGGCCCAGACAGGGAGTTTACGAGCAGTACTTC. The J gene is TRBJ2-7, the V gene TRBV5-1; 7 nucleotides agree with TRBD1. Germline-derived CDR1 and CDR2 are SGHRS and YFSETQ. CDR3 length equals 15 residues. Unmatched junction bases numbered 10, after V lost 3 bases and J lost 4 bases.

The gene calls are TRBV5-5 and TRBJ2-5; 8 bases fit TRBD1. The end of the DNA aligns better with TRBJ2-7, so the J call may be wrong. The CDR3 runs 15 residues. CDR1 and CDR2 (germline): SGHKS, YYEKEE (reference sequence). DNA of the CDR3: TGTGCCAGCAGCATCCCTGGACAGGGCCCCTACGAGCAGTACTTC. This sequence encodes CASSIPGQGPYEQYF.

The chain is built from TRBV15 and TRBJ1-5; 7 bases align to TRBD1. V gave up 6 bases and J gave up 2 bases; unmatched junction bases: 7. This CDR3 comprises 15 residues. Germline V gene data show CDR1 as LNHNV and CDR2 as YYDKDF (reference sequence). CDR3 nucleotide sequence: TGTGCCACCAGTAACGACAGGGACGGCAATCAGCCCCAGCATTTT. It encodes CATSNDRDGNQPQHF.

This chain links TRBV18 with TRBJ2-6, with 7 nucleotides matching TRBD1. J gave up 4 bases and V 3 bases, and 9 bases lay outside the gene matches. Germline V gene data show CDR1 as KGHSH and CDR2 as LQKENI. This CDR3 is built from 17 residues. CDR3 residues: CASSPRAQGTGANVLTF. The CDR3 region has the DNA TGTGCCAGCTCACCTCGTGCACAGGGGACCGGGGCCAACGTCCTGACTTTC.

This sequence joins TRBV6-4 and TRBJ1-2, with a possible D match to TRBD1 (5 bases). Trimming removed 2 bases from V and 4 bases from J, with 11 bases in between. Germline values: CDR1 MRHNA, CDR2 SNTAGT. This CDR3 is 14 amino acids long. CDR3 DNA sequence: TGTGCCAGCAGTGACAGGGGCCGAGGCTATGGCTACACCTTC. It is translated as CASSDRGRGYGYTF.

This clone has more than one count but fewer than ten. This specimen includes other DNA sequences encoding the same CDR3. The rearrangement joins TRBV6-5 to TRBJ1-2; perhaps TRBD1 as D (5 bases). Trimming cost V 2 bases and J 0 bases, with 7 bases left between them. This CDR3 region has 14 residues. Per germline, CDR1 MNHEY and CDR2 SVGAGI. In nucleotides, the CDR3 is TGTGCCAGCAGTTACCAGGGAACTAACTATGGCTACACCTTC. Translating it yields CASSYQGTNYGYTF.

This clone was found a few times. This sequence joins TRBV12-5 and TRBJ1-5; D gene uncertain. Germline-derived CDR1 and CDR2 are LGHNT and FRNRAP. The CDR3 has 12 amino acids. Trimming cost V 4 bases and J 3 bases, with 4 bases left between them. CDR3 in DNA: TGTGCTAGTGGTTCCTACAATCAGCCCCAGCATTTT. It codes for CASGSYNQPQHF.